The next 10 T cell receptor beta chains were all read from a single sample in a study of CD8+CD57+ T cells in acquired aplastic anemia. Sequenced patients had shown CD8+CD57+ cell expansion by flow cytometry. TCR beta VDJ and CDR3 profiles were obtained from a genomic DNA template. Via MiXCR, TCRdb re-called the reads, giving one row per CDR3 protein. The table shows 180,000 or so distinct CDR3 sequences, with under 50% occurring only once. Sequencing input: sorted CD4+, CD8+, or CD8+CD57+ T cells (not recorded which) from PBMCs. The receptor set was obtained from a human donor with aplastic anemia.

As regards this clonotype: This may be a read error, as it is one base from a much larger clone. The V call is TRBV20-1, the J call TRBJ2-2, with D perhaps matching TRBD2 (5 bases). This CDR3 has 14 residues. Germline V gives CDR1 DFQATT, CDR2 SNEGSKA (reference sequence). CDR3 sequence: CSARPLLNTGDLFF. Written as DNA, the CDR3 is TGCAGTGCCCGACCCTTATTGAACACCGGGGATCTGTTTTTT.

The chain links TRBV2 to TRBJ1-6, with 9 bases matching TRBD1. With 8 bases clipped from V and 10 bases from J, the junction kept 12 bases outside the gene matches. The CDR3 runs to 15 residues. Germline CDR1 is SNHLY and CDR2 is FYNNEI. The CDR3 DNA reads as TGTGCCAGCCGTCCGGGACAGGGTATAACCTCACCCCTCCACTTT. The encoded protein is CASRPGQGITSPLHF.

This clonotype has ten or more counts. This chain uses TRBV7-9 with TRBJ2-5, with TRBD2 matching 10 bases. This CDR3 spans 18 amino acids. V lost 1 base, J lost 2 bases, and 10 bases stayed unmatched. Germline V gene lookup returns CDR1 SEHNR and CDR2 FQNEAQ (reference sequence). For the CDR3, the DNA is TGTGCCAGCAGCTTAGTACTCGGTAGCGGGGGGTTTCAAGAGACCCAGTACTTC. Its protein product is CASSLVLGSGGFQETQYF.

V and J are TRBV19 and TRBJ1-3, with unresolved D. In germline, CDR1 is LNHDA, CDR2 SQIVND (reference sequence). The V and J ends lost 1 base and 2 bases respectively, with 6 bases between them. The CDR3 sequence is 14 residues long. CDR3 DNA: TGTGCCAGTAGTATAGGTAGGGCTGGAAACACCATATATTTT. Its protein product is CASSIGRAGNTIYF. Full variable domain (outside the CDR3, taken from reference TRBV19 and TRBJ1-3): DGGITQSPKYLFRKEGQNVTLSCEQNLNHDAMYWYRQDPGQGLRLIYYSQIVNDFQKGDIAEGYSVSREKKESFPLTVTSAQKNPTAFYLCASSIGRAGNTIYFGEGSWLTVV.

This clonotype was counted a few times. CDR3 in amino acids: CASSSRTAVRVDEQFF. The CDR3 DNA follows: TGTGCCAGCAGCAGCCGGACGGCGGTGAGGGTAGATGAGCAGTTCTTC. The V and J genes are TRBV4-2 and TRBJ2-1; D is possibly TRBD2 (5 bases). Trimming took off 5 bases at V and 8 bases at J, with 22 bases between the two ends. Germline V CDR1 and CDR2: LGHNA, YNFKEQ. The CDR3 extends over 16 amino acids.

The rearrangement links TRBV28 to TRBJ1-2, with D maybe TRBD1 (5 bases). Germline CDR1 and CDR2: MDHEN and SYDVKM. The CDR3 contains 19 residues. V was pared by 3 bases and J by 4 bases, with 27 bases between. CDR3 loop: CASSFSPYYGAVPPYGYTF. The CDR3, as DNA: TGTGCCAGCAGTTTCAGTCCATATTACGGGGCCGTACCCCCCTATGGCTACACCTTC.

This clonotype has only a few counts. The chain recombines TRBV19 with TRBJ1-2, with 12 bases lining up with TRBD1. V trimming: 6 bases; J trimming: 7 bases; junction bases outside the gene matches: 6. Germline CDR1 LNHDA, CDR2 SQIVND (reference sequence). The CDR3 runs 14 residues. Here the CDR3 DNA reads TGTGCCAGTAGAGGGACAGGGGGCGCTTTTGGCTACACCTTC. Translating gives CASRGTGGAFGYTF.

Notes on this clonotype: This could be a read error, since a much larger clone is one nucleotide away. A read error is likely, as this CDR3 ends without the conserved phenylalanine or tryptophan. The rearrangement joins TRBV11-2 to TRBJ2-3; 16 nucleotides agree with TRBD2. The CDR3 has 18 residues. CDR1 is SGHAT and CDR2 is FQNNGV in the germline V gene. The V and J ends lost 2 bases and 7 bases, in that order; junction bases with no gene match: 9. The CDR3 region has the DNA TGTGCCAGCAGCTTACCTAAATGGGGACTAGCGGGGGGGAATACGCAGTATCTT. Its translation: CASSLPKWGLAGGNTQYL.

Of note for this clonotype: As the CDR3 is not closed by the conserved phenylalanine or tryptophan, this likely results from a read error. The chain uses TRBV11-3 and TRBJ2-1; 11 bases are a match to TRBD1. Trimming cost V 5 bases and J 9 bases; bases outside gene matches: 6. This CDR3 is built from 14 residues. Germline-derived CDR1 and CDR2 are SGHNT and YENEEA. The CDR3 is CASSPDRGQGEQFL. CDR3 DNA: TGTGCCAGCAGCCCGGACAGGGGGCAGGGTGAGCAGTTCCTC.

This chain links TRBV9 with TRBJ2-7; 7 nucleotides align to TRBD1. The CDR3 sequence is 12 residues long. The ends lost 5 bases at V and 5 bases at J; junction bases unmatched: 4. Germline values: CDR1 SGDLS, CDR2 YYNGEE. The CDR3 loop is CASRSDRDEQYF. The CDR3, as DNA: TGTGCCAGCAGGTCAGACAGGGACGAGCAGTACTTC.